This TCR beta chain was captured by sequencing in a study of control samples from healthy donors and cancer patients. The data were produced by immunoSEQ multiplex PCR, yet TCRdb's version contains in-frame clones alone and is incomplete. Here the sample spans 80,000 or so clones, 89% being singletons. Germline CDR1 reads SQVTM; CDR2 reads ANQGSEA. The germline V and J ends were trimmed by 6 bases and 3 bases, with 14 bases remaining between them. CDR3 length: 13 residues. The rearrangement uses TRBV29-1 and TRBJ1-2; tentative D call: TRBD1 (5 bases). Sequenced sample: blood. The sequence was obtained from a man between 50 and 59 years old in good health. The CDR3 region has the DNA TGCAGCGTGGGGCTCCAGGCGGACTATGGCTACACCTTC. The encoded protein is CSVGLQADYGYTF.